This entry is about one T cell receptor (beta chain). What it recognizes is unknown. From germline, CDR1 is SGHAT and CDR2 FQNNGV. This CDR3 is 14 amino acids long. V dropped 1 base and J dropped 6 bases, with 13 bases sitting between them. The sample is drawn from a study of tumor and adjacent non-tumor tissue in lung cancer. Background on the study: Patients comprised some eleven adenocarcinoma, a couple of squamous cell carcinoma and 1 small cell lung cancer. Stage I to III disease affected about nine men and about five women aged about 31 to 80. Study results and caveats: In normal lung, the top 100 clones were significantly more dominant than in tumor.

The template was RNA from unsorted bulk tissue. Chemotherapy-naive patients with new lung cancer underwent thoracic surgery in China, August–November 2014. A modified ARM-PCR protocol with three rounds of nested PCR amplified TCRbeta. TCRdb reprocessed the multiplex PCR reads via MiXCR and lists one record per CDR3 protein. The sample holds 65,000 to 70,000 distinct CDR3 sequences, 60% seen once. The sequence derives from a man in his fifties or sixties with non-small cell lung cancer. V gene TRBV11-2 combines with J gene TRBJ2-7; no definite D call. Sequenced material: lung tumor tissue. CDR3 bases: TGTGCCAGCAGCTTAGGGGTCCAGAGTGCCGAGCAGTACTTC. Translated: CASSLGVQSAEQYF.